This T cell receptor (beta chain) came from a study of shared clonotypes between healthy human individuals. TCRdb's copy holds only in-frame clones and misses some; the assay was immunoSEQ multiplex PCR. The table shows 1.5 million to 2.5 million clones, with about 95% occurring only once. Naive CD8 cells, CD45RO-negative and positively selected for CCR7, excluded terminally differentiated effector memory CD45RA+ cells. Adult donors, all healthy and HIV-negative, had no recent acute infections or vaccinations. From germline, CDR1 is PRHDT and CDR2 FYEKMQ (reference sequence). The CDR3 has 18 residues. The V gene end was trimmed by 5 bases and the J gene end by 0 bases; junction bases not matched to a gene: 10.

The clonotype was recovered from a man younger than 30 in good health. The chain joins TRBV13 to TRBJ2-7; 13 nucleotides align to TRBD2. The sequencing sample was made of naive CD8+ T cells sorted from blood. The CDR3 DNA reads as TGTGCCAGCAGCGACGGACTAGCGGGAGACCTATACTCCTACGAGCAGTACTTC. It is translated as CASSDGLAGDLYSYEQYF.